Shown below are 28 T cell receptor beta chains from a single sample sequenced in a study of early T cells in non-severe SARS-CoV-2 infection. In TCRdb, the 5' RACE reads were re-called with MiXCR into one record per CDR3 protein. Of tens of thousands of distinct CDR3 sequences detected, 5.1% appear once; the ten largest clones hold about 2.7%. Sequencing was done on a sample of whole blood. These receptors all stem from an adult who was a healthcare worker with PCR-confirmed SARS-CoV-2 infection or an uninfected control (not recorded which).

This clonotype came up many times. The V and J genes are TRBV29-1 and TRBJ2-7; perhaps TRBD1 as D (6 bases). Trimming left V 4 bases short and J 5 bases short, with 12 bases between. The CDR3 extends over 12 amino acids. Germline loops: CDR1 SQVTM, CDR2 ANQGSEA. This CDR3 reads CSVGTGTNEQYF. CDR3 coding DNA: TGCAGCGTTGGAACAGGGACGAACGAGCAGTACTTC.

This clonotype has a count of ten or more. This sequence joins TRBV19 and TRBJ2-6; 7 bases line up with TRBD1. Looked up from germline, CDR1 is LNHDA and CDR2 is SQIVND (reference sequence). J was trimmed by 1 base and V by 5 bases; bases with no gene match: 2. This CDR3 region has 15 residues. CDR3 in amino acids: CASSSGGSGANVLTF. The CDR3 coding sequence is TGTGCCAGTAGTTCAGGGGGTTCTGGGGCCAACGTCCTGACTTTC.

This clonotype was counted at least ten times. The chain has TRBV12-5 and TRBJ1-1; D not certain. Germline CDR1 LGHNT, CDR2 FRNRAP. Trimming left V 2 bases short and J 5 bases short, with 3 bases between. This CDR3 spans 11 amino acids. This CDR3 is CASGLFTEAFF. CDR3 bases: TGTGCTAGTGGTTTGTTTACTGAAGCTTTCTTT.

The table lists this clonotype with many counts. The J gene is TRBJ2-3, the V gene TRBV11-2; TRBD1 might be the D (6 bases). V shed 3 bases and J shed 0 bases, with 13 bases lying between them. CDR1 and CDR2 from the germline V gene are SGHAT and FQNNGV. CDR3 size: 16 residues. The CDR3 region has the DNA TGTGCCAGCAGCTTGGGGGCGGGCTCTAGCACAGATACGCAGTATTTT. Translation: CASSLGAGSSTDTQYF.

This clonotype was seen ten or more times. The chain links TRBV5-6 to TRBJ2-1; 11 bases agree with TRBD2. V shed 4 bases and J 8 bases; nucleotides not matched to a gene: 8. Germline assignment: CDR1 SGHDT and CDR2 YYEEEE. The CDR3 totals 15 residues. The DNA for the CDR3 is TGTGCCAGCAGCAACCTACAGGGACTAGCGGATGAGCAGTTCTTC. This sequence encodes CASSNLQGLADEQFF.

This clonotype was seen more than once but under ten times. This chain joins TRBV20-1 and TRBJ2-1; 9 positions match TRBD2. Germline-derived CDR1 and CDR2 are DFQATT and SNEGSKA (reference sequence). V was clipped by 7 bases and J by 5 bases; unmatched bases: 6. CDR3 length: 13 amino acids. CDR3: CSVERGENNEQFF. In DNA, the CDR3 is TGCAGTGTCGAGCGGGGGGAGAACAATGAGCAGTTCTTC.

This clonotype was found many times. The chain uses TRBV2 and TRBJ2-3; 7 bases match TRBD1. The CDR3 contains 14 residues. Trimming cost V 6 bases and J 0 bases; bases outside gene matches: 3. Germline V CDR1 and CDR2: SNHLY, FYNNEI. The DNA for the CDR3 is TGTGCCAGCAGGGGGGACAGTAGCACAGATACGCAGTATTTT. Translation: CASRGDSSTDTQYF.

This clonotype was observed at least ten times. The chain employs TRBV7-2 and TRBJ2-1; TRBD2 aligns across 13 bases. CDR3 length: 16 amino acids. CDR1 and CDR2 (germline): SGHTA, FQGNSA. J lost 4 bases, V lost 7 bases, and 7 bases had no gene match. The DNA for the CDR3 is TGTGCCAGCATGAAGACTAGCGGGAGGATATACAATGAGCAGTTCTTC. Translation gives CASMKTSGRIYNEQFF.

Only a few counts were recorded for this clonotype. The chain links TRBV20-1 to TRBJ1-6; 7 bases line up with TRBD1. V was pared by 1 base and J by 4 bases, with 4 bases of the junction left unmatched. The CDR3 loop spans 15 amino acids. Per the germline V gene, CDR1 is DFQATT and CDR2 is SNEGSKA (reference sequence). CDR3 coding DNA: TGCAGTGCTAGAGGACGGGACAGTTATAATTCACCCCTCCACTTT. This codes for CSARGRDSYNSPLHF.

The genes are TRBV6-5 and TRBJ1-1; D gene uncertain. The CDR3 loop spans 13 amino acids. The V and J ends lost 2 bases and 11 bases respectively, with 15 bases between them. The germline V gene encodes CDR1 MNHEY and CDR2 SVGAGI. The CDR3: CASSYTFKEIAFF. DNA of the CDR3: TGTGCCAGCAGTTACACGTTCAAGGAAATCGCTTTCTTT.

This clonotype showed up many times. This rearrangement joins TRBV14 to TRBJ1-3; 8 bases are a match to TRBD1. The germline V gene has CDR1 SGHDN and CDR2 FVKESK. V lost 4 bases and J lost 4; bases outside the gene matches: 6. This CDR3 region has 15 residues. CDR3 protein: CASSPWTGQGNTIYF. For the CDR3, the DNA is TGTGCCAGCAGCCCCTGGACAGGGCAAGGAAACACCATATATTTT.

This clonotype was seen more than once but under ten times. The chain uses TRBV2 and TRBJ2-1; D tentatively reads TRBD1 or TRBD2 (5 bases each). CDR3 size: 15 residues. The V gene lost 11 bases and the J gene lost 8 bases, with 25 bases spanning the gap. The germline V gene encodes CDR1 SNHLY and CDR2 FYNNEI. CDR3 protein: CAGVGRQPHIDEQFF. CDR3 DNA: TGTGCCGGAGTGGGGAGACAGCCCCATATAGATGAGCAGTTCTTC.

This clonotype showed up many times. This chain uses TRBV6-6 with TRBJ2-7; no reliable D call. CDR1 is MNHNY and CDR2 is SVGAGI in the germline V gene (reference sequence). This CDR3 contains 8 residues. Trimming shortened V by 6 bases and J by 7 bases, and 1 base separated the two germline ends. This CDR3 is CASREQYF. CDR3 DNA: TGTGCCAGCAGGGAGCAGTACTTC.

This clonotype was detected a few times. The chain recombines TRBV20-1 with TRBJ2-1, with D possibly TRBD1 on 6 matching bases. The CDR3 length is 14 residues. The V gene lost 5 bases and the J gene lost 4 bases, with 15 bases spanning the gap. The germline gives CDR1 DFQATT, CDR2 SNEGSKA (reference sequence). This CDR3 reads CSAGRQAQYNEQFF. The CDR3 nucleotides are TGCAGTGCTGGAAGACAGGCCCAATACAATGAGCAGTTCTTC.

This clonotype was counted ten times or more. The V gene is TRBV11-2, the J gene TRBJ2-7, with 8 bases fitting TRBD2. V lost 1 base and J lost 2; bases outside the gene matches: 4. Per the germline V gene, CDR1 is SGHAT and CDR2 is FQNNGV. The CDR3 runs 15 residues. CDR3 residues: CASSLAGGPPYEQYF. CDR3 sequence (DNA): TGTGCCAGCAGCTTAGCGGGGGGGCCGCCCTACGAGCAGTACTTC.

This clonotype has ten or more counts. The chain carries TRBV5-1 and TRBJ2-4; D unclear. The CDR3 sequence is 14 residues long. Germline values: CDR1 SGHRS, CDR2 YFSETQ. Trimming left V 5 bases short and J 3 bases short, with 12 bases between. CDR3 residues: CASSLDPNKNIQYF. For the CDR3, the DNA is TGCGCCAGCAGTCTCGACCCCAACAAAAACATTCAGTACTTC. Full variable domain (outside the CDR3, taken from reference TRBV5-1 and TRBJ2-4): KAGVTQTPRYLIKTRGQQVTLSCSPISGHRSVSWYQQTPGQGLQFLFEYFSETQRNKGNFPGRFSGRQFSNSRSEMNVSTLELGDSALYLCASSLDPNKNIQYFGAGTRLSVL.

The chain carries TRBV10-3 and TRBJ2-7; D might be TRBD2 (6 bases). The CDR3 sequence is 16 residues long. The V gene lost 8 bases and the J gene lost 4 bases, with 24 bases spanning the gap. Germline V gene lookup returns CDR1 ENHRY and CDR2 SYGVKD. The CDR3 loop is CAIQPLRGGSVYEQYF. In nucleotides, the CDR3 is TGTGCCATCCAGCCTTTGCGGGGAGGCAGTGTTTACGAGCAGTACTTC.

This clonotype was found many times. DNA of the CDR3: TGCGCCAGCAGCAGACCGGGACGGGAGAACAAAAACATTCAGTACTTC. Its protein product is CASSRPGRENKNIQYF. The chain couples TRBV5-1 to TRBJ2-4; D might be TRBD2 (6 bases). Germline values: CDR1 SGHRS, CDR2 YFSETQ. The CDR3 length is 16 residues. V was shortened by 4 bases and J by 3 bases, with 17 bases between the two germline ends.

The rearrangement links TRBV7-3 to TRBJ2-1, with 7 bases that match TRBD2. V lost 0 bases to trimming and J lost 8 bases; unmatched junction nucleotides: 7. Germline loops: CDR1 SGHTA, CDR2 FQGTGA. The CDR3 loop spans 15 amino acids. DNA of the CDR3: TGTGCCAGCAGCTTAACCGGCGGGAGTTTCTATGAGCAGTTCTTC. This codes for CASSLTGGSFYEQFF.

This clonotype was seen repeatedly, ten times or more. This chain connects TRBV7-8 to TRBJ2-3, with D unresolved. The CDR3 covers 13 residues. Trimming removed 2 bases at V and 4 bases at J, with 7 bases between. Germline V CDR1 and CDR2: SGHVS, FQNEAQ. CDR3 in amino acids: CASSLRRPDTQYF. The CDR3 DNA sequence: TGTGCCAGCAGCTTAAGGCGCCCAGATACGCAGTATTTT.

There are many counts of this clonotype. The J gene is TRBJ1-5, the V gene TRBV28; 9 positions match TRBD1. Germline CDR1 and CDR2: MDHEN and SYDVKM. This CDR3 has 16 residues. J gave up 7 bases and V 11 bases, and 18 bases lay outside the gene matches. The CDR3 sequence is CASTPPGQGARQPQHF. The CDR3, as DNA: TGTGCCTCAACGCCCCCGGGACAGGGCGCACGGCAGCCCCAGCATTTT.

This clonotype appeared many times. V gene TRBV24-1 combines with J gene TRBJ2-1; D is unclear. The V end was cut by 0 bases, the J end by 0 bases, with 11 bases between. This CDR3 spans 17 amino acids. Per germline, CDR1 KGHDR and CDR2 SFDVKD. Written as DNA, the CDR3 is TGTGCCACCAGTGATTTGGACTCTACGAGCTCCTACAATGAGCAGTTCTTC. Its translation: CATSDLDSTSSYNEQFF.

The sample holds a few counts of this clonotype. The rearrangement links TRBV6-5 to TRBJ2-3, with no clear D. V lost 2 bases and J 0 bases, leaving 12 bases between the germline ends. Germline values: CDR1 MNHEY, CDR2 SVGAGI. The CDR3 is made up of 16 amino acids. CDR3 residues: CASSYGGTSSTDTQYF. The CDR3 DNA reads TGTGCCAGCAGTTACGGCGGCACTTCAAGCACAGATACGCAGTATTTT.

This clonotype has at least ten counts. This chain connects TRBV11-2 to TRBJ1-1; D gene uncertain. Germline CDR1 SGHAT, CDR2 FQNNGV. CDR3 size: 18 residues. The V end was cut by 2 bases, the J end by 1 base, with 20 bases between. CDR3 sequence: CASSLPPALSPRNTEAFF. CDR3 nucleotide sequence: TGTGCCAGCAGCTTACCCCCGGCCCTCTCACCTAGGAACACTGAAGCTTTCTTT.

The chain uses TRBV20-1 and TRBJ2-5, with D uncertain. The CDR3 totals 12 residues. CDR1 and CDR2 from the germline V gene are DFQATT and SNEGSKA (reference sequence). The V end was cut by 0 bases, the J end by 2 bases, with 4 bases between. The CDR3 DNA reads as TGCAGTGCTAGAGAGGGTCAAGAGACCCAGTACTTC. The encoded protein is CSAREGQETQYF.

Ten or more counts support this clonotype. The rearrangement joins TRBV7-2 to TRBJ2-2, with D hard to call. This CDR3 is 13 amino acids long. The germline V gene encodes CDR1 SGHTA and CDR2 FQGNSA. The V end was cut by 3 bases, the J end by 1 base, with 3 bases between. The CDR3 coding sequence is TGTGCCAGCAGCTTGATGAACACCGGGGAGCTGTTTTTT. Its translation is CASSLMNTGELFF. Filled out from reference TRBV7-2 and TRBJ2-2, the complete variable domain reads GAGVSQSPSNKVTEKGKDVELRCDPISGHTALYWYRQSLGQGLEFLIYFQGNSAPDKSGLPSDRFSAERTGGSVSTLTIQRTQQEDSAVYLCASSLMNTGELFFGEGSRLTVL.

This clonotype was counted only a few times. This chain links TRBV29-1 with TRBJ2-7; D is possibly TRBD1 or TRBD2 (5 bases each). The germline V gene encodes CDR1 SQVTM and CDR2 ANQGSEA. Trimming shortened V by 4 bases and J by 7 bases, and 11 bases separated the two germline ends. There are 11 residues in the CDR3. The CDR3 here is CSVGGREEQYF. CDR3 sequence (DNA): TGCAGCGTTGGTGGCAGGGAGGAGCAGTACTTC.

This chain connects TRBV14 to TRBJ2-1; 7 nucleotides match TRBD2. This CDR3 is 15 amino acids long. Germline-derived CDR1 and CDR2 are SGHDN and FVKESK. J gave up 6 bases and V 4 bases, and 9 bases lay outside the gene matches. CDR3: CASSRAGVFANEQFF. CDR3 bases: TGTGCCAGCAGCCGTGCGGGGGTCTTTGCCAATGAGCAGTTCTTC.